The 5 T cell receptor beta chains below were found in one sample sequenced in a study of PD-1 blockade in classical Hodgkin lymphoma. Repertoires were generated with immunoSEQ multiplex PCR, while TCRdb's copy carries only in-frame clones and drops some. The sample lists some 38,000 clones; approximately 82% were seen once. In every patient, relapse followed autologous stem cell transplantation, while exposure to brentuximab vedotin differed. The input for sequencing was peripheral blood mononuclear cells (PBMCs), taken before the second cycle of nivolumab. The receptors were gathered from a human donor with classical Hodgkin lymphoma.

V usage is TRBV7-2 and J usage is TRBJ2-1, with TRBD2 identical over 15 bases. This CDR3 is 15 amino acids long. J lost 7 bases, V lost 5 bases, and 3 bases had no gene match. Germline CDR1 and CDR2: SGHTA and FQGNSA. CDR3 nucleotide sequence: TGTGCCAGCAGCCTGGGACTAGCGGGAGGTAATGAGCAGTTCTTC. Protein sequence: CASSLGLAGGNEQFF.

This clone came up many times. The chain employs TRBV27 and TRBJ1-2, with a tentative D call TRBD1 (6 bases). The CDR3 sequence is 13 residues long. Per the germline V gene, CDR1 is MNHEY and CDR2 is SMNVEV (reference sequence). Trimming stripped 6 bases from V and 8 bases from J, with 16 bases between. The CDR3 bases are TGTGCCAGCAGCCCCATCGCCAGGGGAGGCTACACCTTC. It yields the protein CASSPIARGGYTF.

This chain uses TRBV30 with TRBJ2-2; D is undetermined. CDR3 length: 14 residues. V was cut by 4 bases and J by 4 bases, with 13 bases left in between. Germline V lookup: CDR1 GTSNPN, CDR2 SVGIG (reference sequence). In nucleotides, the CDR3 is TGTGCCTGGAACCCCGGATCTTCCACCGGGGAGCTGTTTTTT. This gives the protein CAWNPGSSTGELFF.

The rearrangement uses TRBV4-1 and TRBJ2-1; TRBD2 might be the D (7 bases). The CDR3 totals 15 residues. V was trimmed by 0 bases and J by 14 bases, leaving 20 bases between them. The germline V gene has CDR1 MGHRA and CDR2 YSYEKL. The CDR3 reads CASSQDVSGGPREFF. CDR3 nucleotide sequence: TGCGCCAGCAGCCAAGACGTATCCGGGGGGCCCCGTGAGTTCTTC.

This clone was seen a single time. The chain carries TRBV6-6 and TRBJ2-3; TRBD2 agrees at 12 bases. This CDR3 is built from 15 residues. Germline CDR1 is MNHNY and CDR2 is SVGAGI (reference sequence). V gave up 10 bases and J gave up 3 bases; unmatched junction bases: 8. CDR3 bases: TGTGCCACCAGCACTAGCGGGGGGAGGACAGATACGCAGTATTTT. Its protein is CATSTSGGRTDTQYF.